In its sample, the clone carrying this T cell receptor (beta chain) was seen a few times. CDR1 and CDR2 (germline): DFQATT, SNEGSKA (reference sequence). This CDR3 contains 15 residues. The V segment lost 5 bases and the J segment 1 base; nucleotides outside the gene matches: 9. It was RNA transcripts that yielded the amplified TCR beta CDR3 regions. A first-round RT-PCR of the TCR CDR3 used the HTBI primer set. TCRdb reprocessed the multiplex PCR reads with MiXCR, giving one entry per CDR3 protein. The repertoire has some 490,000 distinct CDR3 sequences, about 16% of them found once; the top ten carry approximately 32%. The data belong to a study of T cells in Graves' hyperthyroidism and ophthalmopathy. Overall study context: Staff took peripheral blood when the initial diagnosis was made, before any treatment began.

Sequenced input: blood. V and J are TRBV20-1 and TRBJ2-5, with TRBD1 matching over 8 bases. The receptor was derived from a woman between 25 and 40 years old with Graves' ophthalmopathy. The CDR3 spells CSAGDLGQAQETQYF. The CDR3 DNA reads as TGCAGTGCTGGGGACCTGGGACAGGCCCAAGAGACCCAGTACTTC.